Listed below are T cell receptor beta chains from one sample, sequenced in a study of T cell responses to AZD1222 COVID-19 vaccine. Method: immunoSEQ multiplex PCR; TCRdb's copy keeps in-frame clones and lacks some. The data show 250,000 to 300,000 clones, with 85% to 95% seen just once and roughly 0.6% held by the top ten. Sequenced here: peripheral blood, sampled 28 days after the second AZD1222 dose. The receptors were sampled from an adult who received the AZD1222 COVID-19 vaccine. Each CDR3 is given with its conserved first and last residue. A D gene is named only where the DNA matches it firmly. The size entry is marked missing in some rows and otherwise reads once, few, many or a size class.

J	V	D	size	CDR3	DNA
TRBJ2-2	TRBV15	TRBD2	NA	CATSRVAGGAGELFF	TGTGCCACCAGCAGAGTAGCGGGGGGTGCCGGGGAGCTGTTTTTT
TRBJ2-2	TRBV7-8	NA	NA	CASRGWGIRGTGELFF	TGTGCCAGCAGGGGCTGGGGAATACGAGGGACCGGGGAGCTGTTTTTT
TRBJ1-1	TRBV27	NA	NA	CASSLSRNTEAFF	TGTGCCAGCAGTTTATCCAGGAACACTGAAGCTTTCTTT
TRBJ1-1	TRBV7-2	TRBD1	NA	CASSKTRQGPEAFF	TGTGCCAGCAGCAAAACCAGACAGGGCCCTGAAGCTTTCTTT
TRBJ1-6	TRBV3-1/TRBV3-2	TRBD1	NA	CASSLLRDSALHF	TGTGCCAGCAGCCTCCTCCGGGACAGCGCCCTCCACTTT
TRBJ2-7	TRBV29-1	NA	NA	CSAGTTTYEQYF	TGCAGCGCCGGGACCACAACCTACGAGCAGTACTTC
TRBJ2-5	TRBV6-1	TRBD1	once	CASSVLTQGAGETQYF	TGTGCCAGCAGTGTACTAACTCAGGGGGCAGGAGAGACCCAGTACTTC
TRBJ2-1	TRBV15	TRBD2	NA	CASGLGARNEQFF	TGTGCCTCGGGACTAGGAGCTAGAAATGAGCAGTTCTTC
TRBJ1-2	TRBV19	NA	NA	CASIGTHPYGYTF	TGTGCCAGTATAGGGACTCATCCTTATGGCTACACCTTC
TRBJ1-1	TRBV27	TRBD1	NA	CASSYRMTGGNTEAFF	TGTGCCAGCAGTTACCGAATGACAGGGGGCAACACTGAAGCTTTCTTT
TRBJ2-7	TRBV6-2/TRBV6-3	TRBD2	NA	CASSSTSGRSNEQYF	TGTGCCAGCAGTTCGACTAGCGGGAGGTCCAACGAGCAGTACTTC
TRBJ1-5	TRBV28	NA	NA	CASSLVGQPQHF	TGTGCCAGCAGTTTAGTCGGACAGCCCCAGCATTTT
TRBJ2-7	TRBV5-1	NA	NA	CASSPGREGYEQYF	TGCGCCAGCAGCCCGGGCAGGGAAGGCTACGAGCAGTACTTC
TRBJ1-2	TRBV28	NA	NA	CASSPATNYYGYTF	TGTGCCAGCAGTCCGGCAACAAACTACTATGGCTACACCTTC
TRBJ2-3	TRBV30	TRBD2	NA	CAWTSGTSTDTQYF	TGTGCCTGGACTAGCGGGACTAGCACAGATACGCAGTATTTT
TRBJ1-4	TRBV7-2	NA	few	CASSLANRNEKLFF	TGTGCCAGCAGCTTAGCCAACAGGAATGAAAAACTGTTTTTT
TRBJ1-4	TRBV5-1	NA	NA	CASSPTEGINEKLFF	TGCGCCAGCAGCCCAACTGAAGGGATAAATGAAAAACTGTTTTTT
TRBJ2-6	TRBV5-8	NA	NA	CASSRRGLGSGANVLTF	TGTGCCAGCAGCCGCAGGGGATTGGGCTCTGGGGCCAACGTCCTGACTTTC
TRBJ1-1	TRBV28	NA	NA	CASSPPDRSEAFF	TGTGCCAGCAGTCCTCCGGACCGGTCTGAAGCTTTCTTT
TRBJ1-5	TRBV14	NA	NA	CASSQGREHQPQHF	TGTGCCAGCAGCCAAGGGAGGGAGCATCAGCCCCAGCATTTT
TRBJ2-7	TRBV9	NA	NA	CASSVGAGSYEQYF	TGTGCCAGCAGCGTAGGGGCAGGCTCCTACGAGCAGTACTTC
TRBJ2-3	TRBV5-3	TRBD2	NA	CAREGLAADTQYF	TGTGCCAGAGAGGGACTAGCGGCAGATACGCAGTATTTT
TRBJ2-7	TRBV23-1	TRBD2	NA	CAHWGGSDEQYF	TGCGCCCACTGGGGAGGGAGCGACGAGCAGTACTTC
TRBJ1-2	TRBV29-1	NA	NA	CSPRWSGRVGYGYTF	TGCAGTCCCCGGTGGTCCGGTCGGGTTGGGTATGGCTACACCTTC
TRBJ1-2	TRBV7-2	TRBD1	NA	CASSLGQTYVLNYGYTF	TGTGCCAGCAGCCTGGGACAGACCTACGTTCTTAACTATGGCTACACCTTC
TRBJ2-5	TRBV7-9	NA	NA	CASSLGGAGGETQYF	TGTGCCAGCAGCTTAGGGGGGGCCGGTGGTGAGACCCAGTACTTC
TRBJ1-2	TRBV6-2/TRBV6-3	NA	once	CASSSIMGVPHEYGYTF	TGTGCCAGCAGTTCCATTATGGGGGTGCCCCACGAGTATGGCTACACCTTC
TRBJ1-5	TRBV19	TRBD1	NA	CASSSTGRSNQPQHF	TGTGCCAGTAGCTCGACAGGGCGTTCAAATCAGCCCCAGCATTTT
TRBJ1-5	TRBV5-1	NA	NA	CASSLDAAGPNQPQHF	TGCGCCAGCAGCTTGGATGCGGCAGGACCAAATCAGCCCCAGCATTTT
TRBJ1-2	TRBV5-3	NA	NA	CARSLGISHTF	TGTGCCAGAAGCTTGGGAATTAGCCACACCTTC
TRBJ1-1	TRBV11-1	NA	once	CASSLAGGQDTEAFF	TGTGCCAGCAGCTTAGCCGGGGGGCAGGACACTGAAGCTTTCTTT
TRBJ2-1	TRBV7-3	NA	NA	CASSLSTYNEQFF	TGTGCCAGCAGCTTGAGTACCTACAATGAGCAGTTCTTC
TRBJ2-7	TRBV5-1	NA	NA	CASSSLDSYEQYF	TGCGCCAGCAGCTCATTAGACTCTTACGAGCAGTACTTC
TRBJ2-1	TRBV7-9	TRBD1	NA	CASSSTGQGGNEQFF	TGTGCCAGCAGCTCCACCGGACAGGGTGGAAATGAGCAGTTCTTC
TRBJ2-3	TRBV5-4	NA	NA	CASSLESDTQYF	TGTGCCAGCAGCTTGGAATCCGATACGCAGTATTTT
TRBJ2-7	TRBV3-1/TRBV3-2	NA	NA	CASSPSTPYEQYF	TGTGCCAGCAGCCCAAGTACACCCTACGAGCAGTACTTC
TRBJ2-1	TRBV9	NA	NA	CASSPRGGAWNEQFF	TGTGCCAGCAGCCCTAGGGGGGGAGCGTGGAATGAGCAGTTCTTC
TRBJ2-1	TRBV7-2	TRBD2	NA	CASSPGLAGARVF	TGTGCCAGCAGCCCGGGACTAGCGGGAGCTCGCGTCTTC
TRBJ1-5	TRBV7-6	TRBD1	once	CASSPPGTGAGGPNQPQHF	TGTGCCAGCAGCCCCCCCGGGACAGGGGCGGGGGGCCCCAATCAGCCCCAGCATTTT
TRBJ1-4	TRBV5-1	NA	NA	CASSLGDANEKLFF	TGCGCCAGCAGCTTGGGGGATGCTAATGAAAAACTGTTTTTT
TRBJ2-2	TRBV25-1	NA	NA	CASSGRGELFF	TGTGCCAGCAGTGGCAGGGGGGAGCTGTTTTTT
TRBJ2-1	TRBV18	TRBD1	NA	CASSPTGVYNEQFF	TGTGCCAGCTCACCGACAGGGGTCTACAATGAGCAGTTCTTC
TRBJ2-7	TRBV6-5	NA	NA	CASSYSEGGFTYEQYF	TGTGCCAGCAGTTACTCGGAGGGTGGGTTTACCTACGAGCAGTACTTC
TRBJ1-2	TRBV9	NA	NA	CASSVADSMNGYTF	TGTGCCAGCAGCGTTGCCGACAGTATGAATGGCTACACCTTC
TRBJ1-4	TRBV19	NA	NA	CASSTPWRGEDEKLFF	TGTGCCAGTAGTACCCCCTGGAGGGGGGAGGATGAAAAACTGTTTTTT
TRBJ2-3	TRBV20-1	NA	NA	CTSVSTDTQYF	TGTACTTCCGTCAGCACAGATACGCAGTATTTT
TRBJ1-5	TRBV9	NA	NA	CASSVGHGANQPQHF	TGTGCCAGCAGCGTAGGGCACGGGGCCAATCAGCCCCAGCATTTT
TRBJ1-5	TRBV27	TRBD1	NA	CASSRQGALSSNQPQHF	TGTGCCAGCAGCCGACAGGGGGCCTTATCCTCCAATCAGCCCCAGCATTTT
TRBJ2-7	TRBV5-8	NA	once	CASRLPPWGNSYEQYF	TGTGCCAGCAGGTTACCCCCTTGGGGAAACTCCTACGAGCAGTACTTC
TRBJ1-2	TRBV6-1	NA	NA	CASSELTRDYGYTF	TGTGCCAGCAGTGAATTGACAAGAGACTATGGCTACACCTTC
TRBJ1-6	TRBV7-9	TRBD1	NA	CASSPGTGRKYNSPLHF	TGTGCCAGCAGCCCCGGGACAGGGAGGAAATATAATTCACCCCTCCACTTT
TRBJ2-7	TRBV25-1	NA	NA	CASSEYRGAQIYEQYF	TGTGCCAGCAGTGAATACCGGGGGGCGCAGATCTACGAGCAGTACTTC
TRBJ2-7	TRBV3-1/TRBV3-2	NA	NA	CASSQDPSGSGFTRYEQYF	TGTGCCAGCAGCCAAGATCCATCAGGGTCAGGTTTCACGAGGTACGAGCAGTACTTC
TRBJ1-1	TRBV5-1	TRBD1	few	CASSLGTVNTEAFF	TGCGCCAGCAGCCTCGGGACAGTGAACACTGAAGCTTTCTTT
TRBJ2-7	TRBV7-9	NA	NA	CASSSGNYEQYF	TGTGCCAGCAGCTCTGGAAACTACGAGCAGTACTTC
TRBJ2-2	TRBV12-3/TRBV12-4	NA	NA	CASRIENTGELFF	TGTGCCAGCAGGATCGAGAACACCGGGGAGCTGTTTTTT
TRBJ2-1	TRBV19	NA	NA	CASSVGTLYNEQFF	TGTGCCAGTAGTGTCGGGACATTATACAATGAGCAGTTCTTC
TRBJ2-3	TRBV2	TRBD2	NA	CASSDLGGSTQYF	TGTGCCAGCAGTGATCTGGGGGGGAGTACGCAGTATTTT